This T cell receptor beta chain stems from a study of blood T cells in healthy people across ages. PCR was performed a second time for roughly 6 to 12 cycles using a sample-barcoded 5' primer and a J-beta primer mix. Each cDNA molecule, via a template-switch adaptor with 12 random nucleotides, was tagged. TCRdb redid the calling of the 5' RACE reads with MiXCR, one entry per CDR3 protein. This table holds under 2 million distinct CDR3 sequences, 34% found once. This clonotype was observed at least ten times. Its matching antigen is unknown. Samples each yielded at least 6 micrograms of total RNA. General study points: When set beside aged donors, long-lived donors presented more naive CD4+ cells and higher diversity.

Material for sequencing was blood. The receptor was derived from a woman aged 25 to 39 in good health.

CDR3 nucleotide sequence: TGCGCCAGCAGCGTTGCCGGGGCCTTCCAAGAGACCCAGTACTTC. Amino acids: CASSVAGAFQETQYF. The chain has TRBV5-1 and TRBJ2-5; D may be TRBD1 or TRBD2 (5 bases each). In germline, CDR1 is SGHRS, CDR2 YFSETQ. This CDR3 has 15 amino acids. The V and J ends lost 4 bases and 1 base respectively, with 14 bases between them.